This TCR beta chain was documented in a study of T cell responses to AZD1222 COVID-19 vaccine. Points from the study as a whole: Donors in the cohort were predominantly white British and more often female, and clonal diversity was possibly underestimated. Unmutated variant regions are reportedly targeted by nearly half of spike-specific TCRs. Once two AZD1222 doses were given, Spike-specific TCR breadth and depth went up.

Pooled in the analysis were second doses at about 4 or about 12 weeks. Comment on this clone: Its target is not known.

Per germline, CDR1 SGHVS and CDR2 FQNEAQ. V gave up 5 bases and J gave up 8 bases; unmatched junction bases: 22. This CDR3 spans 18 amino acids. TCRdb's table, derived via immunoSEQ multiplex PCR, lists solely in-frame clones and lacks some. This sample has 30,000 to 35,000 clones, with 75% to 80% found just once. The TCR originated in an adult who received the AZD1222 COVID-19 vaccine. The V and J genes are TRBV7-8 and TRBJ1-2, with 8 bases matching TRBD1. The starting material was peripheral blood, obtained 28 days after the second AZD1222 dose. The CDR3 sequence: CASSPNGGQVGSLGGYTF. CDR3 DNA: TGTGCCAGCAGCCCCAATGGGGGACAGGTCGGGAGTCTAGGAGGCTACACCTTC.